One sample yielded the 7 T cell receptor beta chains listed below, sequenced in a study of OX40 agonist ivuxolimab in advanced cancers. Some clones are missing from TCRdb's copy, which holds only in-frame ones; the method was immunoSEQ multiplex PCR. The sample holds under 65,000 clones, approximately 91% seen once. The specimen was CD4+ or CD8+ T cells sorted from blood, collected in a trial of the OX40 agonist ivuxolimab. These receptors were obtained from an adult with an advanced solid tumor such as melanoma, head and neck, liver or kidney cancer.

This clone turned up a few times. CDR3 region: CASRPDGSNSPLHF. The CDR3 DNA is TGTGCCAGCAGGCCCGACGGGTCGAATTCACCCCTCCACTTT. This sequence joins TRBV6-6 and TRBJ1-6, with D uncertain. Germline V gives CDR1 MNHNY, CDR2 SVGAGI (reference sequence). The CDR3 sequence is 14 residues long. V was trimmed by 6 bases and J by 7 bases, leaving 13 bases between them.

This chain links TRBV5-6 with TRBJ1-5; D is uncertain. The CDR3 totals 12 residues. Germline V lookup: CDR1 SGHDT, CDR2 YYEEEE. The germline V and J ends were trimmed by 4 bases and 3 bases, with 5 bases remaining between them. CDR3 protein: CASSTLNQPQHF. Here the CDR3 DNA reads TGTGCCAGCAGCACGCTCAATCAGCCCCAGCATTTT.

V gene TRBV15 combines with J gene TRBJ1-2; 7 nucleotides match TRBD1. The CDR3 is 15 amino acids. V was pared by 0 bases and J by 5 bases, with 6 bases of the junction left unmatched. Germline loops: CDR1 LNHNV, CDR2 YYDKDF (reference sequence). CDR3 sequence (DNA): TGTGCCACCAGCAGAGATCGGCAGGGGGGGTATGGCTACACCTTC. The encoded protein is CATSRDRQGGYGYTF.

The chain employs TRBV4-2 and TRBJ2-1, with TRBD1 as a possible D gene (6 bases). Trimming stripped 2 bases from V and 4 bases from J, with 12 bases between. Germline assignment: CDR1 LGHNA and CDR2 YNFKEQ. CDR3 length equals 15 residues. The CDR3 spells CASSQSGGLYNEQFF. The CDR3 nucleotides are TGTGCCAGCAGCCAATCTGGGGGCTTGTACAATGAGCAGTTCTTC.

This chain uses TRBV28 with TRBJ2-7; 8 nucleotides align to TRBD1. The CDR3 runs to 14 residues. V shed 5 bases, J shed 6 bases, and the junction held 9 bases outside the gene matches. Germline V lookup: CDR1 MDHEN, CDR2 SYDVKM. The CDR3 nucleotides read TGTGCCAGCAGTCCGAGGACAGGGACAGGCGAGCAGTACTTC. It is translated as CASSPRTGTGEQYF.

The CDR3 nucleotides are TGTGCCAGCAGCTTGGGGAGGGCTGAAGCTTTCTTT. The encoded protein is CASSLGRAEAFF. This sequence joins TRBV5-6 and TRBJ1-1, with D hard to call. Germline V gives CDR1 SGHDT, CDR2 YYEEEE. CDR3 length equals 12 residues. Between the trimmed V and J ends, which lost 0 bases and 6 bases, there was a span of 6 bases.

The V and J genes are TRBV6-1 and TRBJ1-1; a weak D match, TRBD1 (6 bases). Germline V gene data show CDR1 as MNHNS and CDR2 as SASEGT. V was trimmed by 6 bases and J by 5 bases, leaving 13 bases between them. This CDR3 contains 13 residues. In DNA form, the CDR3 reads TGTGCCAGCAGCCCCGCAGGGGAGACTGAAGCTTTCTTT. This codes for CASSPAGETEAFF.